These 18 T cell receptor beta chains originate from one sample sequenced in a study of blood T cell repertoires in COVID-19. Generated by immunoSEQ multiplex PCR, the TCRdb table keeps only in-frame clones and is missing some. The sample consists of some 200,000 clones, around 82% of them appearing once. The sequenced sample was PBMCs or T cells enriched from blood (not recorded which). The receptor set was obtained from a woman aged 50 to 60 who had been exposed to COVID-19.

This clone was counted once. The chain employs TRBV11-3 and TRBJ2-2, with 7 bases matching TRBD1. Looked up from germline, CDR1 is SGHNT and CDR2 is YENEEA. The CDR3 length is 15 residues. V lost 4 bases to trimming and J lost 7 bases; unmatched junction nucleotides: 9. CDR3 in DNA: TGTGCCAGCAGCTCGGGCGACAGGGCAGGCGGGGAGCTGTTTTTT. Its translation: CASSSGDRAGGELFF.

V gene TRBV19 combines with J gene TRBJ1-2, with D unresolved. Germline V gene data show CDR1 as LNHDA and CDR2 as SQIVND (reference sequence). The ends were cut back, 8 bases at V and 2 bases at J, with 9 bases in the middle. The CDR3 runs to 12 residues. CDR3 in amino acids: CASADKNYGYTF. The CDR3 DNA follows: TGTGCCAGTGCCGACAAGAACTATGGCTACACCTTC.

J is TRBJ1-1 and V is TRBV30; D not certain. CDR1 and CDR2 (germline): GTSNPN, SVGIG (reference sequence). The CDR3 covers 13 residues. With 0 bases removed from V and 6 bases from J, the gap between germline ends came to 11 bases. CDR3 nucleotide sequence: TGTGCCTGGAGTGTACGAACTGATGCTGAAGCTTTCTTT. Protein sequence: CAWSVRTDAEAFF.

The genes are TRBV2 and TRBJ2-2; TRBD2 might be the D (7 bases). The germline V gene has CDR1 SNHLY and CDR2 FYNNEI. V lost 3 bases to trimming and J lost 1 base, with 12 bases between them. The CDR3 spans 16 residues. CDR3 region: CASSEGGGLNTGELFF. The CDR3 coding sequence is TGTGCCAGCAGTGAGGGCGGGGGCTTGAACACCGGGGAGCTGTTTTTT.

This sequence joins TRBV7-2 and TRBJ1-1, with no clear D. Germline CDR1 is SGHTA and CDR2 is FQGNSA. The V end was cut by 0 bases, the J end by 0 bases, with 8 bases between. The CDR3 spans 15 residues. CDR3 bases: TGTGCCAGCAGCTTAGCGGCAGGCTTGAACACTGAAGCTTTCTTT. Translated, it gives CASSLAAGLNTEAFF.

The chain uses TRBV6-6 and TRBJ2-1; TRBD2 aligns across 8 bases. The length of the CDR3 is 16 residues. Germline CDR1 reads MNHNY; CDR2 reads SVGAGI (reference sequence). V lost 0 bases and J lost 1; bases outside the gene matches: 2. CDR3 in DNA: TGTGCCAGCAGTTACTCCGCGGGGGGTTCCTACAATGAGCAGTTCTTC. Translating gives CASSYSAGGSYNEQFF.

The sample holds one count of this clone. The V gene is TRBV7-9, the J gene TRBJ1-1; D gene unclear. From germline, CDR1 is SEHNR and CDR2 FQNEAQ (reference sequence). The length of the CDR3 is 16 residues. Trimming removed 0 bases from V and 4 bases from J, with 15 bases in between. The CDR3 sequence is CASSLAGWGGGTEAFF. The CDR3 coding sequence is TGTGCCAGCAGCTTAGCAGGTTGGGGAGGAGGCACTGAAGCTTTCTTT.

The chain employs TRBV19 and TRBJ1-4; D is perhaps TRBD1 (5 bases). In germline, CDR1 is LNHDA, CDR2 SQIVND (reference sequence). This CDR3 region has 16 residues. Trimming cost V 7 bases and J 2 bases, with 17 bases left between them. CDR3 DNA: TGTGCCAGTACGAACAGGCCCGGAGCTACTAATGAAAAACTGTTTTTT. This sequence encodes CASTNRPGATNEKLFF. Using reference TRBV19 and TRBJ1-4 for the parts outside the CDR3, the full variable domain is DGGITQSPKYLFRKEGQNVTLSCEQNLNHDAMYWYRQDPGQGLRLIYYSQIVNDFQKGDIAEGYSVSREKKESFPLTVTSAQKNPTAFYLCASTNRPGATNEKLFFGSGTQLSVL.

A few counts support this clone. The chain combines TRBV5-6 with TRBJ1-2; no clear D gene. V gave up 0 bases and J gave up 8 bases, with 14 bases separating them. The CDR3 has 14 amino acids. Germline assignment: CDR1 SGHDT and CDR2 YYEEEE. The CDR3 DNA reads as TGTGCCAGCAGCTTGGCTGGCAGAAGTCCCGGCTACACCTTC. It codes for CASSLAGRSPGYTF. Drawing the rest from reference TRBV5-6 and TRBJ1-2, the complete variable domain is DAGVTQSPTHLIKTRGQQVTLRCSPKSGHDTVSWYQQALGQGPQFIFQYYEEEERQRGNFPDRFSGHQFPNYSSELNVNALLLGDSALYLCASSLAGRSPGYTFGSGTRLTVV.

This sequence joins TRBV11-2 and TRBJ1-2, with 9 nucleotides matching TRBD1. Germline V gene lookup returns CDR1 SGHAT and CDR2 FQNNGV. CDR3 length: 16 residues. The V segment lost 5 bases and the J segment 7 bases; nucleotides outside the gene matches: 14. CDR3 in amino acids: CASSPTDRGLRGGYTF. CDR3 DNA sequence: TGTGCCAGCAGCCCTACGGACAGGGGCTTAAGGGGTGGCTACACCTTC.

This clone was observed a few times. The rearrangement uses TRBV21-1 and TRBJ1-4; the table's D call of TRBD1 was not tested on the DNA. TRBV21-1 is a pseudogene locus. This CDR3 contains 16 residues. CDR3 protein: CASIYRGRRTNEKLFF. CDR3 in DNA: TGTGCCAGCATTTACAGGGGGCGTAGGACTAATGAAAAACTGTTTTTT.

This rearrangement joins TRBV29-1 to TRBJ1-1; TRBD1 agrees at 8 bases. After removal of 4 bases from V and 4 bases from J, the junction contained 5 bases not matched to a gene. The germline gives CDR1 SQVTM, CDR2 ANQGSEA. CDR3 length: 13 residues. The CDR3 loop reads CSVGAGGGTEAFF. Written as DNA, the CDR3 is TGCAGCGTTGGGGCAGGGGGCGGCACTGAAGCTTTCTTT.

The chain recombines TRBV27 with TRBJ1-3, with 10 nucleotides matching TRBD1. This CDR3 spans 14 amino acids. Unmatched junction bases numbered 2, after V lost 2 bases and J lost 7 bases. Germline assignment: CDR1 MNHEY and CDR2 SMNVEV (reference sequence). The CDR3 region is CASSLRGQGNTIYF. The CDR3 coding sequence is TGTGCCAGCAGTTTAAGGGGACAGGGGAACACCATATATTTT.

This chain links TRBV5-4 with TRBJ2-7; 7 nucleotides align to TRBD2. The CDR3 length is 13 residues. Looked up from germline, CDR1 is SGHNT and CDR2 is YYREEE (reference sequence). Unmatched junction bases numbered 6, after V lost 2 bases and J lost 7 bases. The CDR3 DNA reads TGTGCCAGCAGCTTCTCCTGGGGGGGAGAGCAGTACTTC. It is translated as CASSFSWGGEQYF.

This chain connects TRBV5-1 to TRBJ1-1; 8 bases map to TRBD1. Germline V CDR1 and CDR2: SGHRS, YFSETQ. The CDR3 spans 15 residues. V lost 4 bases, J lost 5 bases, and 10 bases stayed unmatched. This CDR3 reads CASSVSGGDQTEAFF. CDR3 nucleotide sequence: TGCGCCAGCAGCGTGTCAGGGGGCGATCAGACTGAAGCTTTCTTT.

The rearrangement links TRBV25-1 to TRBJ2-2; D is perhaps TRBD2 (6 bases). The CDR3 covers 12 residues. Germline CDR1 reads MGHDK; CDR2 reads SYGVNS. V lost 8 bases and J 5 bases, leaving 9 bases between the germline ends. CDR3 coding DNA: TGTGCCAGCGGGGCGGGAACCGGGGAGCTGTTTTTT. This codes for CASGAGTGELFF.

This clone was detected only once. CDR3 sequence (DNA): TGTGCCAGCAGCGTATCTCCGGGATTTCGGCCCGTCGAGCAGTACTTC. Its protein is CASSVSPGFRPVEQYF. J is TRBJ2-7 and V is TRBV7-2; D is perhaps TRBD2 (5 bases). Germline assignment: CDR1 SGHTA and CDR2 FQGNSA. Trimming removed 5 bases at V and 6 bases at J, with 23 bases between. This CDR3 spans 16 amino acids.

V gene TRBV7-9 combines with J gene TRBJ1-1; no reliable D call. V was pared by 4 bases and J by 5 bases, with 8 bases between. Per germline, CDR1 SEHNR and CDR2 FQNEAQ (reference sequence). The CDR3 sequence is 12 residues long. The CDR3 spells CASSYGETEAFF. The DNA of the CDR3 is TGTGCCAGCAGCTATGGGGAGACTGAAGCTTTCTTT.